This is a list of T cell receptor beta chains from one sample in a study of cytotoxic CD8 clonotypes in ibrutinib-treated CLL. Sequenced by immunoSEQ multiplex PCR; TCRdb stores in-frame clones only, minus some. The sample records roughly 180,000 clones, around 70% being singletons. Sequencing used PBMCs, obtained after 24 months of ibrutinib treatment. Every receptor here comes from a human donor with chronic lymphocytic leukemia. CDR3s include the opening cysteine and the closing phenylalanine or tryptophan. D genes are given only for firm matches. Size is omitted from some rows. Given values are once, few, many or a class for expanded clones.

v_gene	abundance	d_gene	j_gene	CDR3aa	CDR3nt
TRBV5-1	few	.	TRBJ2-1	CASSLDAGPNEQFF	TGCGCCAGCAGCTTGGACGCGGGACCGAATGAGCAGTTCTTC
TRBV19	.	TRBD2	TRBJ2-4	CASSIIGRTGSGGAKNIQYF	TGTGCCAGTAGTATAATAGGGAGGACGGGTAGCGGGGGGGCCAAAAACATTCAGTACTTC
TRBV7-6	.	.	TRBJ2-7	CASSSRDGSYEQYF	TGTGCCAGCAGCAGCCGGGACGGGAGTTACGAGCAGTACTTC
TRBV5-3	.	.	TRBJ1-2	CARSLVVTFGKWNYGYTF	TGTGCCAGAAGCTTGGTAGTGACGTTCGGAAAATGGAACTATGGCTACACCTTC
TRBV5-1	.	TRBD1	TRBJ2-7	CASKPRQGIGFEQYF	TGCGCCAGCAAACCCAGACAGGGAATCGGATTCGAGCAGTACTTC
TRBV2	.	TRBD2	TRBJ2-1	CASSGASGWEQFF	TGTGCCAGCAGTGGGGCTAGCGGGTGGGAGCAGTTCTTC
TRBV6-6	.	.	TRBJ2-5	CASSYLGRSETQYF	TGTGCCAGCAGTTACCTCGGGCGTTCGGAGACCCAGTACTTC
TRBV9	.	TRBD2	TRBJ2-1	CASSLRWAGAYNEQFF	TGTGCCAGCAGCCTCCGTTGGGCGGGAGCTTACAATGAGCAGTTCTTC
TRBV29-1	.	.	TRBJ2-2	CSVEDLDRWTGELFF	TGCAGCGTTGAAGATTTAGACAGGTGGACCGGGGAGCTGTTTTTT
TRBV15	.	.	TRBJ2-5	CATSRDTVQETQYF	TGTGCCACCAGCAGAGACACTGTCCAAGAGACCCAGTACTTC
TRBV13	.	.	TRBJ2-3	CASSLVSGKADTQYF	TGTGCCAGCAGCTTAGTATCGGGGAAAGCAGATACGCAGTATTTT
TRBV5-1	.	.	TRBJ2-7	CASSWGSFYEQYF	TGCGCCAGCAGCTGGGGCTCGTTTTACGAGCAGTACTTC
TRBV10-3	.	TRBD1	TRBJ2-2	CAIRPTTGRAGELFF	TGTGCCATCAGGCCTACGACAGGGCGCGCCGGGGAGCTGTTTTTT
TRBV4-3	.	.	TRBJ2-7	CASSQDLSGQQYF	TGCGCCAGCAGCCAAGATCTCTCAGGTCAGCAGTACTTC
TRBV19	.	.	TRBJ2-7	CASSIAVRNYEQYF	TGTGCCAGTAGTATAGCAGTCAGGAACTACGAGCAGTACTTC
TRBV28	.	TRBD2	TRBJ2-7	CASSSAGLPTYEQYF	TGTGCCAGCAGCTCGGCGGGACTACCGACCTACGAGCAGTACTTC
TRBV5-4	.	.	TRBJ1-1	CASSLYRLGNTEAFF	TGTGCCAGCAGCTTGTATAGGTTGGGAAACACTGAAGCTTTCTTT
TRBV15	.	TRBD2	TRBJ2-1	CATSRAQHLADNEQFF	TGTGCCACCAGCAGAGCCCAGCATCTAGCGGACAATGAGCAGTTCTTC
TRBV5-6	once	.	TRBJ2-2	CASSPARFSGAVSGELFF	TGTGCCAGCAGTCCGGCCCGGTTTTCGGGGGCGGTCTCCGGGGAGCTGTTTTTT
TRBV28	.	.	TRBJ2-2	CASQAGYYGELFF	TGTGCCTCCCAGGCAGGGTATTACGGGGAGCTGTTTTTT
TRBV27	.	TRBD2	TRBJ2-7	CASSAGPPIMRGDEQYF	TGTGCCAGCAGTGCCGGTCCCCCAATCATGCGGGGGGACGAGCAGTACTTC
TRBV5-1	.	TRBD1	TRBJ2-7	CASEPGDRSYEQYF	TGCGCCAGCGAGCCAGGGGACAGATCCTACGAGCAGTACTTC
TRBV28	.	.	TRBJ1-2	CASYDQSGSSNYGYTF	TGTGCCAGCTACGACCAATCGGGCTCCTCCAACTATGGCTACACCTTC
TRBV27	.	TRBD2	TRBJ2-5	CANMGEVWFGGVQETQYF	TGTGCCAACATGGGGGAGGTTTGGTTTGGGGGGGTACAAGAGACCCAGTACTTC
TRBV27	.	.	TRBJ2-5	CASSLLGDQETQYF	TGTGCCAGCAGTTTACTGGGAGACCAAGAGACCCAGTACTTC
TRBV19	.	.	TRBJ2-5	CASSIQVLETQYF	TGTGCCAGTAGTATTCAGGTCCTGGAGACCCAGTACTTC
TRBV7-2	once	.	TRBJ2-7	CASSFHKPYEQYF	TGTGCCAGCAGCTTTCACAAACCATACGAGCAGTACTTC
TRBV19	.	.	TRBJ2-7	CASSIGRPENYEQYF	TGTGCCAGTAGTATAGGAAGGCCGGAAAACTACGAGCAGTACTTC
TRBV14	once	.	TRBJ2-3	CASSQARDTQYF	TGTGCCAGCAGCCAAGCTCGAGATACGCAGTATTTT
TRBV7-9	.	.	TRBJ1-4	CASSLGGQPNEKLFF	TGTGCCAGCAGCTTGGGCGGACAGCCTAATGAAAAACTGTTTTTT
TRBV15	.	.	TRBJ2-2	CATAQGGGTGELFF	TGTGCCACCGCTCAGGGGGGAGGGACCGGGGAGCTGTTTTTT
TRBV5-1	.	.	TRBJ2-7	CASSLDLVYEQYF	TGCGCCAGCAGCTTGGATCTAGTCTACGAGCAGTACTTC
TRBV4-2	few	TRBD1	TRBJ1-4	CASSTSGGSNEKLFF	TGTGCCAGCAGCACCTCAGGGGGGTCTAATGAAAAACTGTTTTTT
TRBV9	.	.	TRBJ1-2	CASSVGPGWSYGYTF	TGTGCCAGCAGCGTAGGTCCGGGTTGGAGCTATGGCTACACCTTC
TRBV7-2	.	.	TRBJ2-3	CASSLPPERGADTQYF	TGTGCCAGCAGCTTACCGCCGGAGAGGGGGGCAGATACGCAGTATTTT
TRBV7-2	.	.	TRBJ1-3	CASSSPPGHRRNTIYF	TGTGCCAGCAGCTCACCGCCGGGACATCGTCGAAACACCATATATTTT
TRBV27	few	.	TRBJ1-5	CASSYLGDQPQHF	TGTGCCAGCAGTTATCTGGGAGATCAGCCCCAGCATTTT
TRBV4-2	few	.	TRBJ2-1	CASSQDAASWYNEQFF	TGTGCCAGCAGCCAAGATGCGGCTAGCTGGTACAATGAGCAGTTCTTC
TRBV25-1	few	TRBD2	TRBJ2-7	CASSPTGLAGYYEQYF	TGTGCCAGCAGTCCGACTGGACTAGCGGGATACTACGAGCAGTACTTC
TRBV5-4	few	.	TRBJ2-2	CASSLDGGTGELFF	TGTGCCAGCAGCTTGGACGGAGGCACCGGGGAGCTGTTTTTT
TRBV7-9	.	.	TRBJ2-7	CASSLTTSPYEQYF	TGTGCCAGCAGCTTAACCACTAGTCCCTACGAGCAGTACTTC